This T cell receptor (beta chain) was sequenced during a study of blood T cell repertoires in COVID-19. Background on the study: Whether acute or convalescent, the COVID-19 samples came from the United States, Italy and Spain. The cDNA or gDNA used as material had been derived from T cells, B-cell-depleted T cells, or PBMCs.

Authors' data handling: Nucleated cell number was recorded as an estimate derived from reference gene primer amplification. The method was immunoSEQ multiplex PCR; TCRdb's version includes in-frame clones alone and lacks a portion of them. The V and J calls and clone size were taken over from that table, and D and trimming were inferred from the DNA. The sample lists fewer than 250,000 clones, around 89% occurring once. V was pared by 2 bases and J by 3 bases, with 9 bases of the junction left unmatched. Germline CDR1 is KGHSH and CDR2 is LQKENI. This CDR3 is built from 16 residues. The origin of this receptor is a man aged 70 or older with acute or convalescent COVID-19. V gene TRBV18 combines with J gene TRBJ1-2, with 7 bases lining up with TRBD1. The sample comprised peripheral blood. CDR3 region: CASSPTPGTEHYGYTF. CDR3 in DNA: TGTGCCAGCTCACCAACTCCCGGGACAGAACACTATGGCTACACCTTC. Complete variable domain (other parts from reference TRBV18 and TRBJ1-2): NAGVMQNPRHLVRRRGQEARLRCSPMKGHSHVYWYRQLPEEGLKFMVYLQKENIIDESGMPKERFSAEFPKEGPSILRIQQVVRGDSAAYFCASSPTPGTEHYGYTFGSGTRLTVV.